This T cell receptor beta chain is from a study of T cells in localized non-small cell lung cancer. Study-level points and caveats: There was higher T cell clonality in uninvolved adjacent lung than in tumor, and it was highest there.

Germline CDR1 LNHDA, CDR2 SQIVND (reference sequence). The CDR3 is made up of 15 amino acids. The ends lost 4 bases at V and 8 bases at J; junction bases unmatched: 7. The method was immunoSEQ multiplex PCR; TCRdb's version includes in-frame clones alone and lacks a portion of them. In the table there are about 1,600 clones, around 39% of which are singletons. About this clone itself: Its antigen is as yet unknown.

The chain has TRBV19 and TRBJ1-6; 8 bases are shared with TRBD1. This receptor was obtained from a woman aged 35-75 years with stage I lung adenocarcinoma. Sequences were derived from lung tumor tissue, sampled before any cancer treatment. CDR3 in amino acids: CASSTMTGADSPLHF. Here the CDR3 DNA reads TGTGCCAGTAGTACCATGACAGGGGCGGATTCACCCCTCCACTTT.